This passage covers 5 T cell receptor beta chains from one sample sequenced in a study of blood T cell repertoires in COVID-19. Profiled with immunoSEQ multiplex PCR; TCRdb holds only in-frame clones, not every one. Counted here are around 170,000 clones, 70% to 90% occurring once; the ten biggest clones make up 3.5% to 5%. Sequencing was done on a sample of peripheral blood. These TCRs come from a woman between 25 and 40 years old with acute or convalescent COVID-19.

The chain carries TRBV28 and TRBJ1-2; tentatively, D is TRBD1 (6 bases). Germline lookup yields CDR1 MDHEN and CDR2 SYDVKM. V was pared by 6 bases and J by 4 bases, with 15 bases between. The CDR3 runs to 14 residues. CDR3 protein: CASSPEDSAYGYTF. The CDR3 DNA sequence: TGTGCCAGCAGCCCTGAGGACAGTGCCTATGGCTACACCTTC.

CDR3 bases: TGTGCCTGGACTTCCGGGACAGGGGGCGGGGAGACCCAGTACTTC. It encodes CAWTSGTGGGETQYF. V gene TRBV30 combines with J gene TRBJ2-5; the match to TRBD1 covers 12 bases. The CDR3 is made up of 15 amino acids. The germline V gene has CDR1 GTSNPN and CDR2 SVGIG (reference sequence). V was clipped by 4 bases and J by 5 bases; unmatched bases: 8.

The chain combines TRBV28 with TRBJ1-5; the match to TRBD1 covers 8 bases. The CDR3 totals 16 residues. Germline values: CDR1 MDHEN, CDR2 SYDVKM. J was trimmed by 6 bases and V by 6 bases; bases with no gene match: 13. The CDR3 loop reads CASRDHGTGPIQPQHF. CDR3 bases: TGTGCCAGCAGGGACCACGGGACAGGCCCGATTCAGCCCCAGCATTTT.

There are a few counts of this clone. The rearrangement links TRBV28 to TRBJ1-4; D is possibly TRBD1 (5 bases). V was trimmed by 1 base and J by 6 bases, leaving 12 bases between them. Per germline, CDR1 MDHEN and CDR2 SYDVKM. The CDR3 runs to 15 residues. The CDR3 DNA is TGTGCCAGCAGTTTATTGGGGGGGGTGGATGAAAAACTGTTTTTT. Its protein product is CASSLLGGVDEKLFF.

This chain joins TRBV20-1 and TRBJ1-1; D remains unclear. The CDR3 contains 11 residues. Germline V gives CDR1 DFQATT, CDR2 SNEGSKA (reference sequence). DNA for the CDR3: TGCAGAGCGACACGGGGTACTGAAGCTTTCTTT. Amino acid sequence: CRATRGTEAFF.